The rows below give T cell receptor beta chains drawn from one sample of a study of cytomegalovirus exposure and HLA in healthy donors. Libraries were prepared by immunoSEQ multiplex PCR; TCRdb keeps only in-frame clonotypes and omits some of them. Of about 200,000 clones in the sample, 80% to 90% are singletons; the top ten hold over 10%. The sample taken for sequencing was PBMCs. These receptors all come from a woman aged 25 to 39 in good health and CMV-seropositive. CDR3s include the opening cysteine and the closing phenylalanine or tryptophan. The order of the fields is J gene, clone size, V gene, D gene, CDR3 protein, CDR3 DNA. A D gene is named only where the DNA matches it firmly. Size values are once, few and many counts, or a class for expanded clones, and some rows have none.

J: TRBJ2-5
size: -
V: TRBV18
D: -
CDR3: CASSTGQRGVETQYF
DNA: TGTGCCAGCTCCACCGGACAAAGGGGCGTGGAGACCCAGTACTTC

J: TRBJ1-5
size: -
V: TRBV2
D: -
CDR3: CASSEGPESNQPQHF
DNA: TGTGCCAGCAGTGAAGGCCCCGAGAGCAATCAGCCCCAGCATTTT

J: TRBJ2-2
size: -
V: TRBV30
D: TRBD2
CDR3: CAWSLRGLADTGELFF
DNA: TGTGCCTGGTCCCTTAGGGGACTAGCAGACACCGGGGAGCTGTTTTTT

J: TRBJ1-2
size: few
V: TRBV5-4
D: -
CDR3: CASSLIAGPNYGYTF
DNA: TGTGCCAGCAGCTTGATCGCAGGGCCGAACTATGGCTACACCTTC

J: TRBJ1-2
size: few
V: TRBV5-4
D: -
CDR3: CASSLGAGSSYGYTF
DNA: TGTGCCAGCAGCTTGGGCGCAGGGTCCTCCTATGGCTACACCTTC

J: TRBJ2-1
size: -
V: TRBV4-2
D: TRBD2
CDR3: CASSQRGLAGNEQFF
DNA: TGTGCCAGCAGCCAACGCGGACTAGCGGGAAATGAGCAGTTCTTC

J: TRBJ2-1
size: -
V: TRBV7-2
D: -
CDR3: CASSLGGVSNEQFF
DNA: TGTGCCAGCAGCTTAGGAGGAGTTTCCAATGAGCAGTTCTTC

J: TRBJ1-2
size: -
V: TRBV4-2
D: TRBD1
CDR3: CASSQMGQLERGYTF
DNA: TGTGCCAGCAGCCAAATGGGACAGCTTGAACGAGGCTACACCTTC

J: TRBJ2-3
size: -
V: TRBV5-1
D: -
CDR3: CASTGGGATDTQYF
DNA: TGCGCCAGCACCGGTGGGGGGGCCACAGATACGCAGTATTTT

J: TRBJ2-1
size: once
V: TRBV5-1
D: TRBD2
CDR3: CASSLVSSGNSEQFF
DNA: TGCGCCAGCAGCTTGGTTTCTAGCGGGAATAGTGAGCAGTTCTTC

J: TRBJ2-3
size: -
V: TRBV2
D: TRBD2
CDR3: CASSDGLAGGADTQYF
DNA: TGTGCCAGCAGTGACGGACTAGCGGGAGGGGCAGATACGCAGTATTTT

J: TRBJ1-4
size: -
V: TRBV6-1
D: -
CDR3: CASSGVRGEKLFF
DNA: TGTGCCAGCAGTGGAGTGAGAGGGGAAAAACTGTTTTTT

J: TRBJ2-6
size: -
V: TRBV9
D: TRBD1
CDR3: CASSVTVTGQGYSGANVLTF
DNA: TGTGCCAGCAGCGTGACAGTTACGGGACAGGGGTACTCTGGGGCCAACGTCCTGACTTTC

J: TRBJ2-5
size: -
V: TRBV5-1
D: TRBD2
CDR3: CASTPSGREETQYF
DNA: TGCGCCAGCACCCCTAGCGGGAGGGAAGAGACCCAGTACTTC

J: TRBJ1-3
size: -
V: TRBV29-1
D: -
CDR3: CSVRGSSGNTIYF
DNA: TGCAGCGTTCGAGGGAGCTCTGGAAACACCATATATTTT

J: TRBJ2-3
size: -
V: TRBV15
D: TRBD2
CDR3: CATSTGTSGTRSLDTQYF
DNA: TGTGCCACCAGCACGGGGACTAGCGGAACACGGAGTCTGGATACGCAGTATTTT

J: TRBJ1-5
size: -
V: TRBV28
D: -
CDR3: CASISQVTPNQPQHF
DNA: TGTGCCAGCATCTCCCAGGTTACCCCCAATCAGCCCCAGCATTTT

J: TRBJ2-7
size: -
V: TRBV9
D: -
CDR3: CASSFGGIGGEQYF
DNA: TGTGCCAGCAGCTTTGGGGGAATCGGGGGCGAGCAGTACTTC

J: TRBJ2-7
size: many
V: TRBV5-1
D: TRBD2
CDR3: CASSFTTSGSTYEQYF
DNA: TGCGCCAGCAGCTTCACCACTAGCGGGAGTACCTACGAGCAGTACTTC

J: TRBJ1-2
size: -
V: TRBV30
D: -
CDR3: CAWISQPGSSLNGYTF
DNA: TGTGCCTGGATAAGCCAGCCAGGGTCATCGCTTAATGGCTACACCTTC

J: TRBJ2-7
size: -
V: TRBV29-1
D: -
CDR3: CSVEETGAGEQYF
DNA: TGCAGCGTTGAGGAAACAGGGGCGGGGGAGCAGTACTTC

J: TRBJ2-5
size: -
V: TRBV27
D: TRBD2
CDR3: CASSLAGGVETQYF
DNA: TGTGCCAGCAGTTTGGCGGGAGGGGTGGAGACCCAGTACTTC

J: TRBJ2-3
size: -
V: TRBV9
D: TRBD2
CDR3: CASSEGLAGGQDTQYF
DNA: TGTGCCAGCAGTGAAGGGTTAGCGGGAGGGCAAGATACGCAGTATTTT

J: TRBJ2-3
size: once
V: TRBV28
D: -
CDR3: CASSPRAGSEYF
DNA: TGTGCCAGCAGTCCCCGGGCAGGGTCCGAGTATTTT

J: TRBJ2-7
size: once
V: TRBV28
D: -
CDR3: CASSNPSSYEQYF
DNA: TGTGCCAGCAGTAACCCGAGCTCCTACGAGCAGTACTTC

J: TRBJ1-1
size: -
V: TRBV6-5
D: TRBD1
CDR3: CASSYSTGTLNTEAFF
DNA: TGTGCCAGCAGTTACTCGACAGGGACTTTAAACACTGAAGCTTTCTTT

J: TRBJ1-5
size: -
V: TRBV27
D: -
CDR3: CASSLRGYQPQHF
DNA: TGTGCCAGCAGTTTACGAGGTTATCAGCCCCAGCATTTT

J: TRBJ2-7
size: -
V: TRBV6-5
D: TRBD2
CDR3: CASSLAGQGSYEQYF
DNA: TGTGCCAGCAGCTTAGCGGGGCAGGGCTCCTACGAGCAGTACTTC

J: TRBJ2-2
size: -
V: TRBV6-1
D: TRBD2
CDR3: CASSEAGVTNTGELFF
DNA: TGTGCCAGCAGTGAGGCGGGGGTAACCAACACCGGGGAGCTGTTTTTT